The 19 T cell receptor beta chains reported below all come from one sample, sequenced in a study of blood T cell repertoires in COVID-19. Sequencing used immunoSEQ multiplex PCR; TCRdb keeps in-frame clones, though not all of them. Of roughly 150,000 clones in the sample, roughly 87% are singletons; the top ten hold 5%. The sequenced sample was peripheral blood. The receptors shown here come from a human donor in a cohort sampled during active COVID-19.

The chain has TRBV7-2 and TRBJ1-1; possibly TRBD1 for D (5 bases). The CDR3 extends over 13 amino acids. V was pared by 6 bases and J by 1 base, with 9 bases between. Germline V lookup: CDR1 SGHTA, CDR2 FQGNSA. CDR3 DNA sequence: TGTGCCAGCAGACAGGAAGCGAACACTGAAGCTTTCTTT. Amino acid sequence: CASRQEANTEAFF.

The chain's CDR3 is CASSLSTQTYNEQFF. CDR3 bases: TGCGCCAGCAGCTTGTCGACTCAGACTTACAATGAGCAGTTCTTC. The chain links TRBV5-1 to TRBJ2-1; no reliable D call. The CDR3 extends over 15 amino acids. Germline assignment: CDR1 SGHRS and CDR2 YFSETQ. The V gene lost 1 base and the J gene lost 4 bases, with 12 bases spanning the gap.

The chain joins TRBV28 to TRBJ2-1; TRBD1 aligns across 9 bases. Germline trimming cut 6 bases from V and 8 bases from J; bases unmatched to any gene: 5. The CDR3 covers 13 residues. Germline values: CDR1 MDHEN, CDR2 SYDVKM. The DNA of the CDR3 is TGTGCCAGCAGCCCGGGACAGGGCTATGAGCAGTTCTTC. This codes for CASSPGQGYEQFF.

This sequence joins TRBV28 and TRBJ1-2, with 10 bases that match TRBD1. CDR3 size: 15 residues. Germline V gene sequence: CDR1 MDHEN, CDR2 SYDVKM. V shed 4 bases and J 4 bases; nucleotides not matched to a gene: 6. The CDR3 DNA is TGTGCCAGCAGTTCGACGGGACAGGGGCGCTATGGCTACACCTTC. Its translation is CASSSTGQGRYGYTF.

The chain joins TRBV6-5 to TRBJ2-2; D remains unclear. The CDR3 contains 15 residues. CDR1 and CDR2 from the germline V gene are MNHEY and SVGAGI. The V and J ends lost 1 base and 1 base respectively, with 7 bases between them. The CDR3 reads CASSYLPGNTGELFF. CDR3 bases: TGTGCCAGCAGTTACTTACCAGGGAACACCGGGGAGCTGTTTTTT.

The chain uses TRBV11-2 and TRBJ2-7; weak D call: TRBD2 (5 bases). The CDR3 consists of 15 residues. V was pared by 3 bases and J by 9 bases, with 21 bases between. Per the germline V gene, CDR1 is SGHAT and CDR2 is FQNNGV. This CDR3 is CASSFSGLSKDWQYF. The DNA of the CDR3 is TGTGCCAGCAGCTTTTCAGGACTCAGCAAGGATTGGCAGTACTTC.

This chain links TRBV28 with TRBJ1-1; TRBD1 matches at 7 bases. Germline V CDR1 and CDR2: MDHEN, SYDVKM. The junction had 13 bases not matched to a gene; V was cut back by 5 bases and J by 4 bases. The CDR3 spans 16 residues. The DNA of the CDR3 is TGTGCCAGCAGTATTCTCCCTAAGGGGGCTTCCACTGAAGCTTTCTTT. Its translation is CASSILPKGASTEAFF.

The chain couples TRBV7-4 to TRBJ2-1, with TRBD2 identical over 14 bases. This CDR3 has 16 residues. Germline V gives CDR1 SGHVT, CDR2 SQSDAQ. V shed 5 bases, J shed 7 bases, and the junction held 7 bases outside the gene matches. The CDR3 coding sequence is TGTGCCAGCAGCCCAGGGACTAGCGGGAGAGAGAATGAGCAGTTCTTC. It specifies CASSPGTSGRENEQFF.

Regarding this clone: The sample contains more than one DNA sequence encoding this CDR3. CDR3 bases: TGTGCCAGCAGCTTGCTTTCCTATGGCTACACCTTC. Its protein is CASSLLSYGYTF. The V call is TRBV5-4, the J call TRBJ1-2, with D unclear. This CDR3 is built from 12 residues. In germline, CDR1 is SGHNT, CDR2 YYREEE (reference sequence). Trimming removed 1 base at V and 4 bases at J, with 5 bases between.

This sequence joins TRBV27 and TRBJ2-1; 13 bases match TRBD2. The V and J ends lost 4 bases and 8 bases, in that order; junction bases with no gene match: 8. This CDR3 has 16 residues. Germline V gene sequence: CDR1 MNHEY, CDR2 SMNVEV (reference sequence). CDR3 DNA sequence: TGTGCCAGCAGTTCGGGACTAGCGGGACCCTGGGATGAGCAGTTCTTC. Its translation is CASSSGLAGPWDEQFF.

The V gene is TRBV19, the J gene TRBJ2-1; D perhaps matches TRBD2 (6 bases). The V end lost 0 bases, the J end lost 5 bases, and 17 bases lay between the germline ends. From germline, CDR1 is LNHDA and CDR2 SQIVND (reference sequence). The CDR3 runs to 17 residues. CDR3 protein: CASSIDHLATQNNEQFF. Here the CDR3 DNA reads TGTGCCAGTAGTATAGATCACCTAGCGACCCAAAACAATGAGCAGTTCTTC.

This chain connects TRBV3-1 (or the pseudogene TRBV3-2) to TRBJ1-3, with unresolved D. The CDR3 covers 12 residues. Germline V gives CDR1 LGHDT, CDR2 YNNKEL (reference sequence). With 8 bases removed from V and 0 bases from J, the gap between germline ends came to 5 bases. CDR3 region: CASRGSGNTIYF. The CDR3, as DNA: TGTGCCAGCCGGGGCTCTGGAAACACCATATATTTT.

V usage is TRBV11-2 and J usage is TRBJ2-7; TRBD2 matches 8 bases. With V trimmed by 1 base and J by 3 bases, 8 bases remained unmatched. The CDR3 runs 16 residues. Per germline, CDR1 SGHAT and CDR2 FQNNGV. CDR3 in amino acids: CASSLAFASGYYEQYF. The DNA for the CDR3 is TGTGCCAGCAGCTTAGCGTTTGCTAGCGGGTACTACGAGCAGTACTTC.

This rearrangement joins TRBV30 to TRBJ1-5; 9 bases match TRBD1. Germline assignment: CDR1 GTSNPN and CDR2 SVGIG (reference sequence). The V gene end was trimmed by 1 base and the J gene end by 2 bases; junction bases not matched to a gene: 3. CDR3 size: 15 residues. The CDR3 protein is CAWSEWDRGNQPQHF. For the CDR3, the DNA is TGTGCCTGGAGTGAGTGGGACAGGGGCAATCAGCCCCAGCATTTT.

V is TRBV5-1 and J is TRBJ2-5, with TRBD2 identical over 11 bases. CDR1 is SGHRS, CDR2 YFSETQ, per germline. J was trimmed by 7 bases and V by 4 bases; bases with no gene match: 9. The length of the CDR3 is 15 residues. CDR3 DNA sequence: TGCGCCAGCAGCCAGACTAGCGGGGCCGGAGGGACCCAGTACTTC. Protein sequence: CASSQTSGAGGTQYF.

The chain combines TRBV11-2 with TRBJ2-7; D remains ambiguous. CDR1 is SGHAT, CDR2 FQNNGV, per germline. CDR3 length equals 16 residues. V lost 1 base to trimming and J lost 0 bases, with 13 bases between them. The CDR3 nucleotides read TGTGCCAGCAGCTTAGTGGGCAAATCCGACTCCTACGAGCAGTACTTC. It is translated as CASSLVGKSDSYEQYF.

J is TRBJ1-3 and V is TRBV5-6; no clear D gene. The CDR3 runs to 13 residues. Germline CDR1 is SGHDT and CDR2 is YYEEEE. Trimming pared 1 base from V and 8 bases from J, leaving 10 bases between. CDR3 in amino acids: CASSLYVVHTIYF. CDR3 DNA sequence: TGTGCCAGCAGCTTGTATGTAGTTCACACCATATATTTT.

The DNA for the CDR3 is TGCAGTGCTAGTACGCCCGACAGGGGGGGAGGTGAAAAACTGTTTTTT. It codes for CSASTPDRGGGEKLFF. This chain connects TRBV20-1 to TRBJ1-4; 9 positions match TRBD1. V trimming: 3 bases; J trimming: 7 bases; junction bases outside the gene matches: 12. Germline CDR1 is DFQATT and CDR2 is SNEGSKA (reference sequence). The CDR3 runs 16 residues.

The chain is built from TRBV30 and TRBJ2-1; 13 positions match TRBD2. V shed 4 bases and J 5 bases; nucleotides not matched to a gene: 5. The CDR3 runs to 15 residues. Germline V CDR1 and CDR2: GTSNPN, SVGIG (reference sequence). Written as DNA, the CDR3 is TGTGCCTGGACTAGACTAGCGGGAGGAAACAATGAGCAGTTCTTC. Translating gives CAWTRLAGGNNEQFF.